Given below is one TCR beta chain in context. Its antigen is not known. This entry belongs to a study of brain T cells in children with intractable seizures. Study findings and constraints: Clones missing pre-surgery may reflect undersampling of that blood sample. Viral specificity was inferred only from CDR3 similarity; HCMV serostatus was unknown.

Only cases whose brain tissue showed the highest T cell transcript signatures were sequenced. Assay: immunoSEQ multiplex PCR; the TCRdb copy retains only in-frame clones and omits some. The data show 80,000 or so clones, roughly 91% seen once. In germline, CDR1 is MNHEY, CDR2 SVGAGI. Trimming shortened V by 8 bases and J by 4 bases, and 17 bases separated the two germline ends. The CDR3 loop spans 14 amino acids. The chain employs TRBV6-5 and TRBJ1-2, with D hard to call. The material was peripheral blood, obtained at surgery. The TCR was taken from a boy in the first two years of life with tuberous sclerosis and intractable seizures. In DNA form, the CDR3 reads TGTGCCAGCCGGATTTGGCAGGAGAGCTATGGCTACACCTTC. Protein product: CASRIWQESYGYTF.